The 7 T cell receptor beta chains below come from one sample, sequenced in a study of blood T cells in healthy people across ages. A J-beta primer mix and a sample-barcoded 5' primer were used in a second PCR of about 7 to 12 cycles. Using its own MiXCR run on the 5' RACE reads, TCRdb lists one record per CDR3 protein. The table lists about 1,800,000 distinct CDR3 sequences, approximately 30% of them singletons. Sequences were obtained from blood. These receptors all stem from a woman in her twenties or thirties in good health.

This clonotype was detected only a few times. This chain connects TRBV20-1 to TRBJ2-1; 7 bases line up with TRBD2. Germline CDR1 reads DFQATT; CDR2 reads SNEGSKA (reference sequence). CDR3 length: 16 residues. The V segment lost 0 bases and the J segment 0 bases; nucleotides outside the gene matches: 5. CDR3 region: CSARDYVAGSYNEQFF. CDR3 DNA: TGCAGTGCTAGAGATTACGTAGCGGGCTCCTACAATGAGCAGTTCTTC.

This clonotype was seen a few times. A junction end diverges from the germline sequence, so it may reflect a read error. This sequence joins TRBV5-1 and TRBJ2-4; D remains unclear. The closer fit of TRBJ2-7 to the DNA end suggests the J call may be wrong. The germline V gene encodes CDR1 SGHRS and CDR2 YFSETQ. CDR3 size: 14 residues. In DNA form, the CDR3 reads TGCGCCAGCAGCTTGGACCTCGCTTCCTGCGAGCAGTACTTC. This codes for CASSLDLASCEQYF.

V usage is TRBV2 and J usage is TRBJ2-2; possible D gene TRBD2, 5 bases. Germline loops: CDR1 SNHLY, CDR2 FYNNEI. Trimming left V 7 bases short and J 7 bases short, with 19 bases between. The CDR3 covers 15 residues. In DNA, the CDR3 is TGTGCCAGCAAATCCTTAGCGAATTCAGACGGGGAGCTGTTTTTT. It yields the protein CASKSLANSDGELFF.

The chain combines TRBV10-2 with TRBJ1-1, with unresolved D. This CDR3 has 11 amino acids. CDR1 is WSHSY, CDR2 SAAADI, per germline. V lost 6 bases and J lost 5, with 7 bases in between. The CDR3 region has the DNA TGCGCCAGCAGCCAGTTTACTGAAGCTTTCTTT. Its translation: CASSQFTEAFF.

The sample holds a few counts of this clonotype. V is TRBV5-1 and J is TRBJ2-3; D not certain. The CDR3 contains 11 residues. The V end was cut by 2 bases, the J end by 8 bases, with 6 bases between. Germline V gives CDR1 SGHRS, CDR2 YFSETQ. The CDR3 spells CASSFAVTQYF. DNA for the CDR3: TGCGCCAGCAGCTTTGCAGTTACGCAGTATTTT. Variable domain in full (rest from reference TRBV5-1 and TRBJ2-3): KAGVTQTPRYLIKTRGQQVTLSCSPISGHRSVSWYQQTPGQGLQFLFEYFSETQRNKGNFPGRFSGRQFSNSRSEMNVSTLELGDSALYLCASSFAVTQYFGPGTRLTVL.

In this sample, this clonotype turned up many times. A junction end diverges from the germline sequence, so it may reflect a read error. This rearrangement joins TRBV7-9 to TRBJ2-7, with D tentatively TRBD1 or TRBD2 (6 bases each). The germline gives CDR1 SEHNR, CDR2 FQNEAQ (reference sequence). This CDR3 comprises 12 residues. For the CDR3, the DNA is TGCGCCAGCAGCTTGGAGGGGGACGAGCAGTACTTC. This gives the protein CASSLEGDEQYF.

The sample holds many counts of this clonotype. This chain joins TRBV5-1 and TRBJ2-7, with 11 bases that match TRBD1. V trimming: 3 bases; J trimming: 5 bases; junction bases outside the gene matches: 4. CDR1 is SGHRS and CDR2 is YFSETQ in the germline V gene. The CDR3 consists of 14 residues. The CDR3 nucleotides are TGCGCCAGCAGCTCACGGGACAGGGGGAACGAGCAGTACTTC. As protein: CASSSRDRGNEQYF.